This TCR beta chain was captured in a study of cytotoxic CD8 clonotypes in ibrutinib-treated CLL. Measured with immunoSEQ multiplex PCR; TCRdb has only the in-frame clones, and not every one. There are around 310,000 clones in the sample; about 80% occur only once, and more than 6% lies in the top ten. CDR1 and CDR2 from the germline V gene are SGHRS and YFSETQ. With 2 bases clipped from V and 2 bases from J, the junction kept 7 bases outside the gene matches. The CDR3 loop spans 16 amino acids. The receptor comes from a human donor with chronic lymphocytic leukemia. This chain joins TRBV5-1 and TRBJ2-7; 10 bases align to TRBD1. This specimen consisted of PBMCs, obtained before ibrutinib treatment. In nucleotides, the CDR3 is TGCGCCAGCAGCTTTGGGGACAGGGGAAATCCCTACGAGCAGTACTTC. This gives the protein CASSFGDRGNPYEQYF.